Detailed here is one TCR beta chain. Sequencing used immunoSEQ multiplex PCR; TCRdb keeps in-frame clones, though not all of them. This sample has tens of thousands of clones, with 70% to 80% found just once. This entry is derived from a study of T cells in narcolepsy. The sequenced material came from CD45RA- memory CD4+ T cells from PBMCs. The source of this sequence is a human donor with narcolepsy.

Here the CDR3 DNA reads TGTGCCAGCTCACTCAGGACAGCTCCCTACGAGCAGTACTTC. Translation: CASSLRTAPYEQYF. V usage is TRBV18 and J usage is TRBJ2-7; D is possibly TRBD1 (6 bases). Trimming cost V 4 bases and J 2 bases, with 12 bases left between them. CDR3 length: 14 amino acids. CDR1 and CDR2 (germline): KGHSH, LQKENI.